Many counts were recorded for the clone carrying this T cell receptor (beta chain). Its target is not known. As to time point: longitudinal time-point 3. The CDR3 extends over 15 amino acids. V was clipped by 1 base and J by 3 bases; unmatched bases: 4. From germline, CDR1 is SGHRS and CDR2 YFSETQ. TCRdb processed the 5' RACE reads anew with MiXCR; each CDR3 protein has one entry. The sample consists of under 100,000 distinct CDR3 sequences, 3.5% to 5.5% of them appearing once. This record comes from a study of neurological immune-mediated disorders. Whole-study results and caveats: The most TCR clonal expansion was seen in HTLV-1-associated myelopathy, whereas the least was seen in multiple sclerosis, below the level in healthy controls. The repertoires of 18 of 34 multiple sclerosis patients fell into one related-CDR3 cluster (a possible signature) under phylogenetic grouping.

This clonotype was sampled from a woman aged 55-69 years with multiple sclerosis. The material sequenced was PBMCs. The chain recombines TRBV5-1 with TRBJ2-7; 10 positions agree with TRBD1. CDR3 residues: CASSLPGQGDYEQYF. The DNA for the CDR3 is TGCGCCAGCAGCTTGCCTGGACAGGGGGACTACGAGCAGTACTTC.